This note documents a single TCR beta chain sequence. Its specificity is not known. Data came from immunoSEQ multiplex PCR; TCRdb stores just in-frame clones and leaves some out. The sample consists of about 1 million clones, about 84% of them appearing once. Germline V gene data show CDR1 as GTSNPN and CDR2 as SVGIG (reference sequence). The V and J ends lost 1 base and 5 bases respectively, with 15 bases between them. CDR3 length: 14 residues. The data originate from a study of shared clonotypes between healthy human individuals. Overall study context: The plates for each donor numbered three CD4 naive, three CD4 memory, two CD8 naive and one CD8 memory. General study results and limits: In a few donors, around 5% of naive CD4 clonotypes appeared in common. Compared with clonotypes that all four donors shared, non-shared clonotypes had lower generation probabilities. As a rule, naive subsets had a larger estimated richness than memory subsets.

The rearrangement uses TRBV30 and TRBJ2-7; D unclear. This clonotype was sampled from a man aged 18 to 29 in good health. Some clones in this sample may be carry-over from other donors' samples. Material for sequencing was memory CD4+ T cells from PBMCs. Subset defined: CD45RA-negative fraction. DNA of the CDR3: TGTGCCTGGAGTGCCTATTCAAGTTACCACGAGCAGTACTTC. Protein sequence: CAWSAYSSYHEQYF. Together with reference TRBV30 and TRBJ2-7, the CDR3 gives the full variable domain: SQTIHQWPATLVQPVGSPLSLECTVEGTSNPNLYWYRQAAGRGLQLLFYSVGIGQISSEVPQNLSASRPQDRQFILSSKKLLLSDSGFYLCAWSAYSSYHEQYFGPGTRLTVT.